This passage covers 21 T cell receptor beta chains from one sample sequenced in a study of T cells in Graves' hyperthyroidism and ophthalmopathy. Amplification of TCR beta CDR3 regions was performed using RNA transcripts as template. An initial round of RT-PCR targeting the TCR CDR3 relied on the HTBI primer set. Each CDR3 protein gets one entry after TCRdb re-called the multiplex PCR reads with MiXCR. The sample carries hundreds of thousands of distinct CDR3 sequences, approximately 15% recorded once. Sequencing used blood. The source is a woman under 30 with Graves' hyperthyroidism.

This clonotype came up a few times. The rearrangement joins TRBV9 to TRBJ2-2; 8 bases line up with TRBD2. V dropped 0 bases and J dropped 6; count of bases not matched to a gene: 10. The CDR3 sequence is 17 residues long. Germline assignment: CDR1 SGDLS and CDR2 YYNGEE. The CDR3: CASSVEATGGPAGELFF. Written as DNA, the CDR3 is TGTGCCAGCAGCGTAGAGGCGACGGGGGGGCCGGCCGGGGAGCTGTTTTTT.

In this sample, this clonotype turned up a few times. A junction end diverges from the germline sequence, so it may reflect a read error. V is TRBV6-2 or TRBV6-3 and J is TRBJ2-7, with TRBD1 matching over 8 bases. CDR1 and CDR2 from the germline V gene are MNHEY and SVGEGT. This CDR3 comprises 14 residues. CDR3: CASKEQGVSYEQYF. The CDR3 DNA follows: TGCGCCAGCAAGGAACAGGGGGTCTCCTACGAGCAGTACTTC.

This clonotype was observed at least ten times. V is TRBV6-1 and J is TRBJ1-5, with a tentative D call TRBD1 (5 bases). Germline CDR1 and CDR2: MNHNS and SASEGT. This CDR3 region has 17 residues. Trimming cost V 1 base and J 3 bases, with 16 bases left between them. The DNA of the CDR3 is TGTGCCAGCAGTGAAGGAGTGAGGGGCACCTCCAATCAGCCCCAGCATTTT. This codes for CASSEGVRGTSNQPQHF.

In this sample, this clonotype turned up many times. This chain joins TRBV3-1 and TRBJ2-5; 8 bases are a match to TRBD2. CDR3 size: 17 residues. Germline CDR1 LGHDT, CDR2 YNNKEL (reference sequence). V dropped 0 bases and J dropped 4; count of bases not matched to a gene: 10. This chain's CDR3 is CASSQEGSAGDGETQYF. DNA for the CDR3: TGTGCCAGCAGCCAAGAGGGGTCAGCGGGAGATGGAGAGACCCAGTACTTC.

This clonotype was seen repeatedly, ten times or more. DNA for the CDR3: TGTGCCAGCAGCTCGAGGAACCAAGCTTTCTTT. Translated: CASSSRNQAFF. This chain joins TRBV7-9 and TRBJ1-1; D gene unclear. V lost 4 bases and J lost 9, with 9 bases in between. This CDR3 contains 11 residues. Germline CDR1 is SEHNR and CDR2 is FQNEAQ (reference sequence).

The chain uses TRBV5-1 and TRBJ2-2; TRBD2 matches 12 bases. The germline V gene has CDR1 SGHRS and CDR2 YFSETQ. CDR3 length: 18 amino acids. J gave up 1 base and V 4 bases, and 8 bases lay outside the gene matches. CDR3 protein: CASSGPTGLAGNTGELFF. CDR3 DNA: TGCGCCAGCAGCGGACCCACGGGACTAGCGGGGAACACCGGGGAGCTGTTTTTT.

This clonotype was observed many times. V and J are TRBV19 and TRBJ1-3; TRBD1 matches at 7 bases. The CDR3 is made up of 16 amino acids. V lost 5 bases and J lost 4; bases outside the gene matches: 11. Per the germline V gene, CDR1 is LNHDA and CDR2 is SQIVND (reference sequence). The CDR3 DNA follows: TGTGCCAGTAGTGAGGCCGGGACAGCGGACGGAAACACCATATATTTT. This codes for CASSEAGTADGNTIYF. Based on the CDR3 plus reference TRBV19 and TRBJ1-3, the full variable domain is DGGITQSPKYLFRKEGQNVTLSCEQNLNHDAMYWYRQDPGQGLRLIYYSQIVNDFQKGDIAEGYSVSREKKESFPLTVTSAQKNPTAFYLCASSEAGTADGNTIYFGEGSWLTVV.

This clonotype was counted many times. The genes are TRBV12-3 or TRBV12-4 and TRBJ2-1; TRBD1 might be the D (5 bases). CDR3 length: 17 residues. Trimming took off 1 base at V and 0 bases at J, with 13 bases between the two ends. CDR3: CASSLVTGLSSYNEQFF. The CDR3 bases are TGTGCCAGCAGTTTAGTAACAGGCCTTAGCTCCTACAATGAGCAGTTCTTC.

This clonotype was observed many times. The chain employs TRBV15 and TRBJ2-7, with D perhaps matching TRBD1 or TRBD2 (5 bases each). The CDR3 sequence is 14 residues long. V was cut by 2 bases and J by 6 bases, with 14 bases left in between. From germline, CDR1 is LNHNV and CDR2 YYDKDF (reference sequence). The CDR3 region has the DNA TGTGCCACCAGCAGACCCGGGACCGACCGCGAGCAGTACTTC. This sequence encodes CATSRPGTDREQYF.

The sample holds many counts of this clonotype. The junction and the germline gene differ at one end; a read error may be behind it. V is TRBV7-7 and J is TRBJ2-1, with 10 nucleotides matching TRBD2. CDR3 length: 15 residues. Germline V gives CDR1 SSHAT, CDR2 FNYEAQ (reference sequence). The DNA of the CDR3 is TGTGCTAGCAGCCGGAGCGGGGGGGCCTACAATGAGCAGTTCTTC. This encodes CASSRSGGAYNEQFF.

Only a few counts were recorded for this clonotype. The chain couples TRBV5-1 to TRBJ2-5, with D unresolved. CDR1 SGHRS and CDR2 YFSETQ come from the germline V gene. The CDR3 length is 13 residues. Trimming shortened V by 6 bases and J by 6 bases, and 15 bases separated the two germline ends. CDR3 DNA: TGCGCCAGCAAGGATCCCGCCGAGAAGACCCAGTACTTC. Its translation is CASKDPAEKTQYF.

This clonotype was picked up many times. The chain combines TRBV2 with TRBJ1-5, with unresolved D. CDR3 size: 14 residues. Germline V gene sequence: CDR1 SNHLY, CDR2 FYNNEI. V was pared by 4 bases and J by 2 bases, with 9 bases between. CDR3 residues: CASSAATGNQPQHF. CDR3 coding DNA: TGTGCCAGCAGTGCGGCAACAGGCAATCAGCCCCAGCATTTT.

This clonotype came up many times. V gene TRBV20-1 combines with J gene TRBJ2-1; 10 bases agree with TRBD2. CDR1 and CDR2 from the germline V gene are DFQATT and SNEGSKA (reference sequence). V shed 2 bases, J shed 6 bases, and the junction held 10 bases outside the gene matches. CDR3 size: 16 residues. The CDR3 nucleotides are TGCAGTGCTAGACTTGCTAGCGGGAGCCATAGCAATGAGCAGTTCTTC. Translating it yields CSARLASGSHSNEQFF.

Note on this clonotype: This may arise from a read error, as a much more abundant clone is one base away. This chain uses TRBV7-9 with TRBJ2-2; D may be TRBD1 (5 bases). The CDR3 is 14 residues long. Trimming left V 8 bases short and J 0 bases short, with 10 bases between. Per the germline V gene, CDR1 is SEHNR and CDR2 is FQNEAQ (reference sequence). The DNA of the CDR3 is TGTGCCAGCCTAGGGGCCTCGAACACCGGGGAGCTGTTTTTT. This translates into CASLGASNTGELFF. The whole variable domain, remainder taken from reference TRBV7-9 and TRBJ2-2, is DTGVSQNPRHKITKRGQNVTFRCDPISEHNRLYWYRQTLGQGPEFLTYFQNEAQLEKSRLLSDRFSAERPKGSFSTLEIQRTEQGDSAMYLCASLGASNTGELFFGEGSRLTVL.

In this sample, this clonotype turned up a few times. The chain uses TRBV20-1 and TRBJ2-2; possibly TRBD1 for D (6 bases). V gave up 3 bases and J gave up 0 bases, with 8 bases separating them. Germline loops: CDR1 DFQATT, CDR2 SNEGSKA (reference sequence). The length of the CDR3 is 14 residues. The CDR3 sequence: CSARGAANTGELFF. The CDR3 DNA follows: TGCAGTGCTAGGGGGGCAGCGAACACCGGGGAGCTGTTTTTT.

In its sample, this clonotype was seen many times. This chain connects TRBV6-1 to TRBJ2-7, with TRBD1 matching 7 bases. The CDR3 sequence is 13 residues long. J was trimmed by 3 bases and V by 6 bases; bases with no gene match: 5. In germline, CDR1 is MNHNS, CDR2 SASEGT. The CDR3, as DNA: TGTGCCAGCAGCCGGGACAGACGCTACGAGCAGTACTTC. Encoded protein: CASSRDRRYEQYF.

At least ten counts were recorded for this clonotype. The chain joins TRBV2 to TRBJ2-1; 7 nucleotides match TRBD1. The CDR3 length is 16 residues. Per germline, CDR1 SNHLY and CDR2 FYNNEI. V was clipped by 4 bases and J by 1 base; unmatched bases: 7. For the CDR3, the DNA is TGTGCCAGCAGTGGATGGGCAGGGGGTTCCTACAATGAGCAGTTCTTC. This codes for CASSGWAGGSYNEQFF.

This clonotype was detected ten times or more. This rearrangement joins TRBV7-2 to TRBJ2-7; TRBD2 agrees at 11 bases. After removal of 2 bases from V and 5 bases from J, the junction contained 5 bases not matched to a gene. The germline CDR1 and CDR2 sequences are SGHTA and FQGNSA. This CDR3 is 15 amino acids long. The CDR3 sequence: CASSLRLAGSNEQYF. CDR3 coding DNA: TGTGCCAGCAGCTTAAGACTAGCGGGATCCAACGAGCAGTACTTC.

Ten or more counts support this clonotype. The chain couples TRBV6-1 to TRBJ2-5, with no clear D. Germline loops: CDR1 MNHNS, CDR2 SASEGT. This CDR3 region has 11 residues. V was cut by 5 bases and J by 5 bases, with 6 bases left in between. The CDR3 region has the DNA TGTGCCAGCAGTTCTTATGAGACCCAGTACTTC. Translation: CASSSYETQYF.

This rearrangement joins TRBV27 to TRBJ1-6; 7 bases map to TRBD1. Germline values: CDR1 MNHEY, CDR2 SMNVEV (reference sequence). V dropped 6 bases and J dropped 7; count of bases not matched to a gene: 9. This CDR3 is 15 amino acids long. The CDR3 sequence: CASRHEGGNNSPLHF. CDR3 nucleotides: TGTGCCAGCAGACATGAAGGGGGCAACAATTCACCCCTCCACTTT.

This clonotype has a count of ten or more. The V gene is TRBV6-2 or TRBV6-3, the J gene TRBJ1-5; perhaps TRBD1 as D (5 bases). Trimming took off 5 bases at V and 1 base at J, with 9 bases between the two ends. There are 14 residues in the CDR3. The V gene's germline CDR1 is MNHEY and CDR2 SVGEGT. The CDR3 spells CASSTYRSNQPQHF. The CDR3 nucleotides read TGTGCCAGCAGTACCTACAGGAGCAATCAGCCCCAGCATTTT.